One sample yielded the 7 T cell receptor beta chains listed below, sequenced in a study of response to subunit inactivated influenza vaccine. TCRdb re-called the RT-PCR reads through MiXCR, storing one row per CDR3 protein. The sample contains some 800,000 distinct CDR3 sequences, 21% of which appear only once. The source material was PBMCs from blood, sampled about 5 days after vaccination. The receptors derive from a man aged 45-65 years who received an inactivated influenza vaccine.

The J gene is TRBJ1-5, the V gene TRBV7-2, with unresolved D. V was pared by 0 bases and J by 6 bases, with 12 bases between. Germline CDR1 is SGHTA and CDR2 is FQGNSA. CDR3 length: 15 amino acids. CDR3 in amino acids: CASSLAQPPVQPQHF. CDR3 nucleotides: TGTGCCAGCAGCTTAGCTCAGCCTCCTGTTCAGCCCCAGCATTTT.

The rearrangement joins TRBV12-3 or TRBV12-4 to TRBJ2-1; 7 bases align to TRBD2. V dropped 6 bases and J dropped 6; count of bases not matched to a gene: 11. CDR3 size: 15 residues. DNA of the CDR3: TGTGCCAGCAGCCCCGGGGGAGGGGTGGCCAATGAGCAGTTCTTC. Amino acid sequence: CASSPGGGVANEQFF.

The chain joins TRBV4-1 to TRBJ1-6; D is perhaps TRBD1 (6 bases). Trimming pared 4 bases from V and 14 bases from J, leaving 24 bases between. This CDR3 comprises 16 residues. Germline V lookup: CDR1 MGHRA, CDR2 YSYEKL. In DNA, the CDR3 is TGCGCCAGCAGCCTCTCGATACGGGGGCTAGTAGGATCCCTCCACTTT. Its protein product is CASSLSIRGLVGSLHF.

The genes are TRBV9 and TRBJ2-3; a weak D match, TRBD1 (5 bases). The CDR3 covers 15 residues. CDR1 SGDLS and CDR2 YYNGEE come from the germline V gene. V lost 0 bases and J lost 4, with 12 bases in between. CDR3 sequence reads: CASSVGIGESDTQYF. DNA of the CDR3: TGTGCCAGCAGCGTAGGAATAGGGGAATCAGATACGCAGTATTTT.

The table lists this clonotype with a few counts. The rearrangement uses TRBV5-1 and TRBJ2-5; TRBD2 matches at 14 bases. This CDR3 is built from 16 residues. V shed 6 bases, J shed 1 base, and the junction held 5 bases outside the gene matches. Germline values: CDR1 SGHRS, CDR2 YFSETQ. The CDR3 DNA reads TGCGCCAGCACATGGACTAGCGGGGGGCCCCAAGAGACCCAGTACTTC. Translation gives CASTWTSGGPQETQYF.

The chain recombines TRBV2 with TRBJ2-7; no clear D. Germline loops: CDR1 SNHLY, CDR2 FYNNEI. The CDR3 consists of 16 residues. V lost 4 bases, J lost 0 bases, and 16 bases lay in between. The CDR3 region is CASSGWNKISSYEQYF. The CDR3 DNA follows: TGTGCCAGCAGTGGTTGGAACAAAATCAGCTCCTACGAGCAGTACTTC.

This clonotype was counted between two and nine times. V is TRBV7-9 and J is TRBJ2-2; a possible D gene is TRBD2 (5 bases). CDR1 SEHNR and CDR2 FQNEAQ come from the germline V gene (reference sequence). The CDR3 is 17 residues long. Trimming took off 5 bases at V and 3 bases at J, with 19 bases between the two ends. The DNA of the CDR3 is TGTGCCAGCAGCCGAGGCGTCGGGGAGAAACACACCGGGGAGCTGTTTTTT. It codes for CASSRGVGEKHTGELFF.